A single sample is the source of the 28 T cell receptor beta chains below, sequenced in a study of T cells in Graves' hyperthyroidism and ophthalmopathy. Using RNA transcripts as the source, TCR beta CDR3 regions were amplified. In the first-round RT-PCR of the TCR CDR3, the HTBI primer set was used. TCRdb analysed the multiplex PCR reads with MiXCR anew, one entry per CDR3 protein. The sample holds about 400,000 distinct CDR3 sequences, approximately 14% seen once. The sample consisted of blood. The origin of the receptors is a woman in her late teens or twenties with Graves' hyperthyroidism.

CDR3 sequence: CSAFSSGRAQDTQYF. The CDR3 DNA reads as TGCAGTGCTTTTTCTAGCGGGAGGGCACAAGATACGCAGTATTTT. The chain combines TRBV20-1 with TRBJ2-3; 12 bases align to TRBD2. J gave up 5 bases and V 5 bases, and 8 bases lay outside the gene matches. Germline CDR1 and CDR2: DFQATT and SNEGSKA (reference sequence). The CDR3 loop spans 15 amino acids.

In this sample, this clonotype turned up a few times. One base away lies a much larger clone, so this may be a sequencing read error. The gene calls are TRBV28 and TRBJ2-7, with D perhaps given as TRBD1 or TRBD2 (6 bases each). This CDR3 comprises 13 residues. CDR1 MDHEN and CDR2 SYDVKM come from the germline V gene. Between the trimmed V and J ends, which lost 7 bases and 3 bases, there was a span of 13 bases. DNA for the CDR3: TGTGCCAGCAATCGAGGAGGGGGCTACGAGCAGTACTTC. The encoded protein is CASNRGGGYEQYF.

This clonotype has ten or more counts. V usage is TRBV11-2 and J usage is TRBJ2-7, with D perhaps matching TRBD2 (5 bases). V dropped 4 bases and J dropped 6 bases, with 16 bases sitting between them. Germline V gene lookup returns CDR1 SGHAT and CDR2 FQNNGV. This CDR3 is built from 14 residues. The CDR3 here is CASSSIRTSSEQYF. The CDR3 DNA reads TGTGCCAGCAGCTCCATCCGAACTAGTAGCGAGCAGTACTTC.

This clonotype was detected many times. This sequence joins TRBV11-2 and TRBJ2-2; a possible D gene is TRBD2 (5 bases). The CDR3 runs to 14 residues. Germline V lookup: CDR1 SGHAT, CDR2 FQNNGV. The ends were cut back, 1 base at V and 7 bases at J, with 10 bases in the middle. The chain's CDR3 is CASSLASSNGELFF. CDR3 DNA sequence: TGTGCCAGCAGCTTAGCTAGCTCCAACGGGGAGCTGTTTTTT.

This clonotype was seen a handful of times. Mismatch with germline at one junction end may stem from a read error. This rearrangement joins TRBV28 to TRBJ1-1; D is perhaps TRBD1 (6 bases). Per the germline V gene, CDR1 is MDHEN and CDR2 is SYDVKM. The CDR3 sequence is 15 residues long. The CDR3 sequence is CAGSLRGGLGTEAFF. CDR3 sequence (DNA): TGTGCCGGCAGTTTACGCGGGGGGCTGGGCACTGAAGCTTTCTTT.

This clonotype was counted many times. The rearrangement uses TRBV27 and TRBJ2-3, with D uncertain. Trimming removed 3 bases at V and 11 bases at J, with 15 bases between. The CDR3 loop spans 13 amino acids. Germline CDR1 and CDR2: MNHEY and SMNVEV (reference sequence). Here the CDR3 DNA reads TGTGCCAGCAGTTTTTGGTCGAACTATGAGCAGTATTTT. Translating gives CASSFWSNYEQYF.

This clonotype has a single count. The chain is built from TRBV19 and TRBJ1-5, with 8 bases aligning to TRBD1. V was pared by 2 bases and J by 1 base, with 16 bases of the junction left unmatched. This CDR3 has 20 residues. From germline, CDR1 is LNHDA and CDR2 SQIVND (reference sequence). CDR3 sequence reads: CASSINGLGQGSMSNQPQHF. The DNA for the CDR3 is TGTGCCAGTAGTATAAACGGCCTCGGACAGGGCAGTATGAGCAATCAGCCCCAGCATTTT.

There are many counts of this clonotype. The chain combines TRBV28 with TRBJ1-1; maybe TRBD1 (6 bases). CDR1 and CDR2 (germline): MDHEN, SYDVKM. The CDR3 consists of 16 residues. Trimming removed 1 base at V and 1 base at J, with 13 bases between. The CDR3 coding sequence is TGTGCCAGCAGTTTATTTGGGGGCGAGGCGAACACTGAAGCTTTCTTT. Amino acids: CASSLFGGEANTEAFF.

This clonotype was seen ten or more times. The V and J genes are TRBV12-3 or TRBV12-4 and TRBJ1-5; D gene unclear. CDR3 length: 14 amino acids. Trimming shortened V by 6 bases and J by 0 bases, and 9 bases separated the two germline ends. The CDR3 region has the DNA TGTGCCAGCAGCCGTGACAATAGCAATCAGCCCCAGCATTTT. As protein: CASSRDNSNQPQHF.

A word on this clonotype: One junction end disagrees with the germline gene, perhaps due to a read error. This rearrangement joins TRBV3-1 to TRBJ2-7; D is possibly TRBD1 or TRBD2 (5 bases each). In germline, CDR1 is LGHDT, CDR2 YNNKEL (reference sequence). The CDR3 extends over 15 amino acids. CDR3 region: CANSQDLGATYEQYF. CDR3 DNA sequence: TGTGCCAACAGCCAAGATCTCGGGGCCACCTACGAGCAGTACTTC.

Many counts were recorded for this clonotype. The chain joins TRBV11-1 to TRBJ2-7; tentative D call: TRBD2 (6 bases). Germline V gene data show CDR1 as SGHAT and CDR2 as FQDESV (reference sequence). The V end lost 10 bases, the J end lost 2 bases, and 12 bases lay between the germline ends. The CDR3 spans 12 residues. CDR3 in DNA: TGTGCCACCGCGGGGCAGCCCTACGAGCAGTACTTC. Translated: CATAGQPYEQYF. Supplemented by reference TRBV11-1 and TRBJ2-7, the full variable domain reads EAEVAQSPRYKITEKSQAVAFWCDPISGHATLYWYRQILGQGPELLVQFQDESVVDDSQLPKDRFSAERLKGVDSTLKIQPAELGDSAMYLCATAGQPYEQYFGPGTRLTVT.

In its sample, this clonotype was seen a few times. The chain carries TRBV28 and TRBJ2-7; 9 bases fit TRBD2. The CDR3 has 14 residues. The V gene end was trimmed by 5 bases and the J gene end by 2 bases; junction bases not matched to a gene: 4. Germline CDR1 MDHEN, CDR2 SYDVKM. CDR3 residues: CASSVAGEAYEQYF. The CDR3 bases are TGTGCCAGCAGTGTAGCGGGAGAAGCCTACGAGCAGTACTTC.

This clonotype has ten or more counts. The chain carries TRBV7-2 and TRBJ1-5, with D unclear. The V gene's germline CDR1 is SGHTA and CDR2 FQGNSA. The CDR3 contains 13 residues. The germline V and J ends were trimmed by 1 base and 3 bases, with 4 bases remaining between them. The CDR3 DNA follows: TGTGCCAGCAGCTTAGATGACAATCAGCCCCAGCATTTT. It yields the protein CASSLDDNQPQHF.

There are many counts of this clonotype. In DNA, the CDR3 is TGCAGTGCTTCGACAGGGGGTTGGGGAGAGACCCAGTACTTC. It yields the protein CSASTGGWGETQYF. The J gene is TRBJ2-5, the V gene TRBV20-1; 9 bases align to TRBD1. This CDR3 is built from 14 residues. V trimming: 5 bases; J trimming: 4 bases; junction bases outside the gene matches: 8. Germline-derived CDR1 and CDR2 are DFQATT and SNEGSKA (reference sequence).

This clonotype was seen ten or more times. The V gene is TRBV12-3 or TRBV12-4, the J gene TRBJ1-5; TRBD1 matches at 8 bases. This CDR3 is built from 16 residues. V shed 2 bases and J 4 bases; nucleotides not matched to a gene: 7. CDR3 DNA: TGTGCCAGCAGTTTATCGTGGACAGGGCGAAATCAGCCCCAGCATTTT. This encodes CASSLSWTGRNQPQHF.

This clonotype was found many times. This chain uses TRBV15 with TRBJ1-5; 7 bases agree with TRBD1. Germline V gene sequence: CDR1 LNHNV, CDR2 YYDKDF (reference sequence). The CDR3 sequence is 15 residues long. V lost 5 bases, J lost 6 bases, and 10 bases stayed unmatched. DNA of the CDR3: TGTGCCACCAGCCCGACAGGGAACGGACTTCAGCCCCAGCATTTT. Translating it yields CATSPTGNGLQPQHF.

The V and J genes are TRBV12-3 or TRBV12-4 and TRBJ1-6; 7 positions agree with TRBD1. The ends lost 5 bases at V and 9 bases at J; junction bases unmatched: 7. This CDR3 is built from 14 residues. In nucleotides, the CDR3 is TGTGCCAGCAGTCTTACAGGGGTGGGTTCACCCCTCCACTTT. Encoded protein: CASSLTGVGSPLHF.

This clonotype turned up a few times. This chain links TRBV6-1 with TRBJ2-1, with TRBD1 matching 10 bases. This CDR3 comprises 14 residues. Germline lookup yields CDR1 MNHNS and CDR2 SASEGT. J gave up 6 bases and V 10 bases, and 9 bases lay outside the gene matches. Here the CDR3 reads CAIPRDRGFNEQFF. The CDR3 DNA is TGTGCCATTCCCCGGGACAGGGGTTTCAATGAGCAGTTCTTC.

J is TRBJ1-3 and V is TRBV14, with no clear D. This CDR3 region has 10 residues. Germline V lookup: CDR1 SGHDN, CDR2 FVKESK. V was clipped by 8 bases and J by 10 bases, with 9 bases between them. The CDR3 region is CASGGATIYF. The DNA for the CDR3 is TGTGCCAGCGGTGGCGCGACCATATATTTT.

This clonotype was seen at least ten times. The V gene is TRBV6-1, the J gene TRBJ1-5; 7 nucleotides line up with TRBD1. The germline V gene encodes CDR1 MNHNS and CDR2 SASEGT. CDR3 size: 16 residues. After removal of 6 bases from V and 0 bases from J, the junction contained 8 bases not matched to a gene. CDR3 region: CASSRQGTYSNQPQHF. The CDR3 nucleotides are TGTGCCAGCAGCAGACAGGGCACATATAGCAATCAGCCCCAGCATTTT.

The chain combines TRBV20-1 with TRBJ2-5; 12 nucleotides agree with TRBD1. Germline assignment: CDR1 DFQATT and CDR2 SNEGSKA (reference sequence). This CDR3 has 16 amino acids. V trimming: 6 bases; J trimming: 7 bases; junction bases outside the gene matches: 15. CDR3 region: CSALTLPGQGARTQYF. The DNA for the CDR3 is TGCAGTGCCCTTACTTTACCGGGACAGGGGGCGCGGACCCAGTACTTC.

V is TRBV6-2 or TRBV6-3 and J is TRBJ2-1, with 8 bases lining up with TRBD2. In germline, CDR1 is MNHEY, CDR2 SVGEGT. V gave up 4 bases and J gave up 3 bases; unmatched junction bases: 8. The CDR3 loop spans 16 amino acids. Here the CDR3 reads CASSSDPSGYYNEQFF. The CDR3 DNA reads as TGTGCCAGCAGTTCCGACCCTAGCGGGTACTACAATGAGCAGTTCTTC.

Only a few counts were recorded for this clonotype. V is TRBV4-3 and J is TRBJ2-7, with D possibly TRBD1 on 5 matching bases. The CDR3 covers 16 residues. The V gene's germline CDR1 is LGHNA and CDR2 YSLEER. V lost 5 bases to trimming and J lost 6 bases, with 23 bases between them. The CDR3 reads CASSGLKGARLGEQYF. CDR3 coding DNA: TGCGCCAGCAGCGGTTTGAAAGGGGCGCGGCTCGGCGAGCAGTACTTC.

This clonotype has only a few counts. The chain carries TRBV7-9 and TRBJ1-2, with D possibly being TRBD1 (5 bases). Germline values: CDR1 SEHNR, CDR2 FQNEAQ (reference sequence). Trimming pared 7 bases from V and 2 bases from J, leaving 14 bases between. This CDR3 contains 14 residues. The CDR3, as DNA: TGTGCCAGCACCGATGGGACTCTAAACTATGGCTACACCTTC. Translation gives CASTDGTLNYGYTF.

The rearrangement links TRBV7-3 to TRBJ2-1; D gene unclear. Germline V lookup: CDR1 SGHTA, CDR2 FQGTGA. The germline V and J ends were trimmed by 5 bases and 5 bases, with 19 bases remaining between them. This CDR3 region has 16 residues. CDR3 sequence (DNA): TGTGCCAGCAGCCCAGGTTCGTCGAGCGCCAACAATGAGCAGTTCTTC. Translation: CASSPGSSSANNEQFF.

This sequence joins TRBV28 and TRBJ1-4; D is ambiguous. The V gene's germline CDR1 is MDHEN and CDR2 SYDVKM. The CDR3 consists of 16 residues. V was shortened by 2 bases and J by 3 bases, with 13 bases between the two germline ends. CDR3 sequence (DNA): TGTGCCAGCAGTTTAAGATCCGTAATTGCTAATGAAAAACTGTTTTTT. Translating it yields CASSLRSVIANEKLFF.

This clonotype has at least ten counts. The rearrangement uses TRBV18 and TRBJ2-7; 8 bases match TRBD2. The CDR3 extends over 13 amino acids. Germline CDR1 and CDR2: KGHSH and LQKENI. The trim removed 4 bases at V and 5 bases at J, leaving 4 bases unmatched. The CDR3: CASSHAGGNEQYF. CDR3 DNA sequence: TGTGCCAGCTCACATGCGGGGGGAAACGAGCAGTACTTC.

In its sample, this clonotype was seen a few times. The J gene is TRBJ1-3, the V gene TRBV2; no firm D call. This CDR3 is 13 amino acids long. CDR1 SNHLY and CDR2 FYNNEI come from the germline V gene. The V end was cut by 8 bases, the J end by 3 bases, with 11 bases between. The CDR3 here is CASGRAGGNTIYF. In DNA form, the CDR3 reads TGTGCCAGCGGGAGGGCTGGTGGAAACACCATATATTTT.